The 10 T cell receptor beta chains in this list originate from one sample, sequenced in a study of blood T cells in healthy people across ages. Combining a sample-barcoded 5' primer with a J-beta primer mix, a second PCR ran for 7 to 11 cycles. Each CDR3 protein gets one entry after TCRdb re-called the 5' RACE reads with MiXCR. The profile shows 800,000 to 1,000,000 distinct CDR3 sequences, around 48% of them singletons. Sequencing was done on a sample of blood. The source is a man under 40 in good health.

V gene TRBV12-3 or TRBV12-4 combines with J gene TRBJ2-7; D unclear. The CDR3 has 14 amino acids. V was clipped by 3 bases and J by 1 base, with 10 bases between them. The CDR3 sequence is CASSLLLESYEQYF. Written as DNA, the CDR3 is TGTGCCAGCAGTTTGCTATTAGAATCCTACGAGCAGTACTTC.

The V and J genes are TRBV7-9 and TRBJ2-3; no reliable D call. The germline CDR1 and CDR2 sequences are SEHNR and FQNEAQ (reference sequence). The CDR3 covers 13 residues. Trimming took off 5 bases at V and 3 bases at J, with 9 bases between the two ends. CDR3 nucleotides: TGTGCCAGCAGCGGATGGCTGACAGATACGCAGTATTTT. Protein: CASSGWLTDTQYF.

The J gene is TRBJ1-2, the V gene TRBV30; D gene uncertain. The CDR3 has 13 residues. Germline loops: CDR1 GTSNPN, CDR2 SVGIG (reference sequence). V lost 0 bases, J lost 7 bases, and 12 bases lay in between. CDR3: CAWSVLSFGGYTF. CDR3 nucleotide sequence: TGTGCCTGGAGTGTACTAAGCTTCGGTGGCTACACCTTC.

The gene calls are TRBV3-1 and TRBJ2-1, with 7 bases identical to TRBD2. The J call may be incorrect, as the DNA end agrees better with TRBJ2-7. Germline CDR1 LGHDT, CDR2 YNNKEL (reference sequence). The CDR3 runs to 15 residues. The CDR3 is CASSLRLAAYNEQYF. DNA for the CDR3: TGTGCCAGCAGCCTGCGACTAGCCGCCTACAATGAGCAGTACTTC.

The chain recombines TRBV7-2 with TRBJ1-4; D may be TRBD1 (6 bases). CDR3 length: 15 amino acids. CDR1 is SGHTA, CDR2 FQGNSA, per germline. The V and J ends lost 3 bases and 3 bases respectively, with 11 bases between them. The CDR3 region is CASSLGRGANEKLFF. The DNA for the CDR3 is TGTGCCAGCAGCTTGGGCAGGGGAGCTAATGAAAAACTGTTTTTT.

This chain links TRBV20-1 with TRBJ1-2; no clear D gene. In germline, CDR1 is DFQATT, CDR2 SNEGSKA (reference sequence). V lost 0 bases and J lost 8, with 19 bases in between. The CDR3 has 15 residues. CDR3 coding DNA: TGCAGTGCTAGAGATGGTGCGATACCAAGGGTCGGCTACACCTTC. Protein sequence: CSARDGAIPRVGYTF.

This clonotype appeared many times. The chain is built from TRBV5-8 and TRBJ1-6, with D unresolved. Trimming took off 0 bases at V and 8 bases at J, with 9 bases between the two ends. Germline CDR1 is SGHTS and CDR2 is YDEGEE. This CDR3 has 14 residues. This chain's CDR3 is CASSLAFAYSPLHF. The CDR3 bases are TGTGCCAGCAGCTTGGCCTTTGCCTATTCACCCCTCCACTTT.

CDR3 in DNA: TGTGCCAGCAGTTACAGGGTAACTAATGAAAAACTGTTTTTT. This gives the protein CASSYRVTNEKLFF. This rearrangement joins TRBV12-3 or TRBV12-4 to TRBJ1-4, with D perhaps TRBD1 (6 bases). The CDR3 covers 14 residues. The V and J ends lost 4 bases and 1 base respectively, with 7 bases between them.

Many counts were recorded for this clonotype. A clone one base away is much larger, so this may be a read error. J is TRBJ2-5 and V is TRBV7-9; 8 bases are shared with TRBD1. Germline values: CDR1 SEHNR, CDR2 FQNEAQ (reference sequence). The CDR3 extends over 16 amino acids. The J segment lost 11 bases and the V segment lost 5 bases, leaving 19 bases of the junction unmatched. The CDR3 DNA reads TGTGCCAGCAGCCCCCGGGACAGGATAACCGAGAATGAGCAGTACTTC. Translating it yields CASSPRDRITENEQYF.

The chain couples TRBV6-1 to TRBJ2-7, with no clear D. Germline CDR1 reads MNHNS; CDR2 reads SASEGT. The CDR3 runs 12 residues. Trimming pared 1 base from V and 10 bases from J, leaving 11 bases between. The chain's CDR3 is CASSEVVQSQYF. The CDR3 DNA reads TGTGCCAGCAGTGAAGTCGTACAGTCCCAGTACTTC.